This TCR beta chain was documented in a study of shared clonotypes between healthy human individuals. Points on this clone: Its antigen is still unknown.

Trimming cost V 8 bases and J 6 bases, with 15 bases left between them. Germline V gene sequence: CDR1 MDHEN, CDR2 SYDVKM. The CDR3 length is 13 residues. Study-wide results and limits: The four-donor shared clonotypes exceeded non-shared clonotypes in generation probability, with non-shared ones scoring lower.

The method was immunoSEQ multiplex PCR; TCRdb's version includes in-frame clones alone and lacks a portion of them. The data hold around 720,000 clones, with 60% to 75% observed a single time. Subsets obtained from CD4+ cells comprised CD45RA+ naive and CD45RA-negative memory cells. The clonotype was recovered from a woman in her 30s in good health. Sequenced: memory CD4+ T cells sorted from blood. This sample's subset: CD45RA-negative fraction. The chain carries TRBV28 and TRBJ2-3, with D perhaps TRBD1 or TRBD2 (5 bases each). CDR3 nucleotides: TGTGCCAGCCATACAGTGGGACGGGATACGCAGTATTTT. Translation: CASHTVGRDTQYF.